These 8 T cell receptor beta chains originate from one sample sequenced in a study of shared clonotypes between healthy human individuals. Libraries were prepared by immunoSEQ multiplex PCR; TCRdb keeps only in-frame clonotypes and omits some of them. The sample has under 2.5 million clones, about nine tenths seen once. The sample consisted of naive CD4+ T cells from PBMCs. This sample's subset: CD45RA+ positively selected. All receptors derive from a young man in good health. Some clones in this sample may be carry-over from other donors' samples.

V and J are TRBV19 and TRBJ2-1, with 7 bases matching TRBD1. Looked up from germline, CDR1 is LNHDA and CDR2 is SQIVND (reference sequence). The CDR3 length is 16 residues. Trimming took 6 bases from V and 5 from J; bases not matched to a gene: 13. The CDR3 DNA follows: TGTGCCAGTAGGCAAACCGGGACAGAGGATAACAATGAGCAGTTCTTC. Translation: CASRQTGTEDNNEQFF.

The chain carries TRBV29-1 and TRBJ1-1; a weak D match, TRBD1 (5 bases). From germline, CDR1 is SQVTM and CDR2 ANQGSEA. The CDR3 is 12 amino acids. Trimming took 5 bases from V and 3 from J, leaving 10 bases between them. In DNA, the CDR3 is TGCAGCGTTCCACCGGGGGACACTGAAGCTTTCTTT. Translation: CSVPPGDTEAFF. Using reference TRBV29-1 and TRBJ1-1 for the parts outside the CDR3, the full variable domain is SAVISQKPSRDICQRGTSLTIQCQVDSQVTMMFWYRQQPGQSLTLIATANQGSEATYESGFVIDKFPISRPNLTFSTLTVSNMSPEDSSIYLCSVPPGDTEAFFGQGTRLTVV.

The V call is TRBV18, the J call TRBJ2-3; TRBD2 is a possible D gene (5 bases). The CDR3 contains 17 residues. The V end lost 0 bases, the J end lost 3 bases, and 16 bases lay between the germline ends. Germline V gene data show CDR1 as KGHSH and CDR2 as LQKENI. CDR3 protein: CASSPPRALQGTDTQYF. CDR3 DNA sequence: TGTGCCAGCTCACCACCGAGGGCGCTTCAAGGGACAGATACGCAGTATTTT.

This CDR3 reads CASSLPGADTQYF. CDR3 sequence (DNA): TGTGCCAGCAGCTTACCGGGGGCTGATACGCAGTATTTT. The gene calls are TRBV7-3 and TRBJ2-3; D tentatively fits TRBD1 or TRBD2 (6 bases each). Trimming left V 2 bases short and J 6 bases short, with 9 bases between. Germline V lookup: CDR1 SGHTA, CDR2 FQGTGA. CDR3 length equals 13 residues.

The V and J genes are TRBV4-2 and TRBJ1-2, with D unresolved. Germline V lookup: CDR1 LGHNA, CDR2 YNFKEQ. V was trimmed by 3 bases and J by 6 bases, leaving 11 bases between them. The length of the CDR3 is 13 residues. CDR3 sequence reads: CASSHQKRDGYTF. As DNA, the CDR3 is TGTGCCAGCAGCCATCAGAAAAGGGATGGCTACACCTTC.

With respect to this clone: In the same sample, other DNA sequences code for this CDR3. The V gene is TRBV11-2, the J gene TRBJ2-3; possibly TRBD1 for D (6 bases). Trimming stripped 5 bases from V and 2 bases from J, with 11 bases between. Germline-derived CDR1 and CDR2 are SGHAT and FQNNGV. The CDR3 totals 14 residues. DNA of the CDR3: TGTGCCAGCAGCCTCGGACAGACCACAGATACGCAGTATTTT. It is translated as CASSLGQTTDTQYF.

The V call is TRBV18, the J call TRBJ2-1; 8 nucleotides align to TRBD2. Per the germline V gene, CDR1 is KGHSH and CDR2 is LQKENI. The J segment lost 9 bases and the V segment lost 1 base, leaving 5 bases of the junction unmatched. CDR3 length: 14 amino acids. CDR3 sequence: CASSPQRESTEQFF. In DNA, the CDR3 is TGTGCCAGCTCACCACAGCGGGAGAGTACTGAGCAGTTCTTC.

This rearrangement joins TRBV5-1 to TRBJ2-5; 7 bases agree with TRBD1. CDR3 length equals 15 residues. CDR1 and CDR2 (germline): SGHRS, YFSETQ. The ends lost 2 bases at V and 5 bases at J; junction bases unmatched: 9. The CDR3 is CASSLTQQGLETQYF. CDR3 nucleotide sequence: TGCGCCAGCAGCTTAACCCAACAGGGGTTGGAGACCCAGTACTTC.